This T cell receptor beta chain stems from a study of blood T cell repertoires in COVID-19. Study context: Whether acute or convalescent, the COVID-19 samples came from the United States, Italy and Spain. The cDNA or gDNA used as material had been derived from T cells, B-cell-depleted T cells, or PBMCs.

Germline CDR1 reads LNHDA; CDR2 reads SQIVND (reference sequence). J was trimmed by 5 bases and V by 8 bases; bases with no gene match: 15. The CDR3 is 18 amino acids. Methods used by the authors: Nucleated cell number was recorded as an estimate derived from reference gene primer amplification. Using immunoSEQ multiplex PCR, the repertoire was profiled, and TCRdb retains in-frame clones only, with some absent. V and J calls and clone size are copied from that table; D and trimming were computed from the DNA. The sample lists 100,000 to 150,000 clones; over 80% were seen once. The rearrangement joins TRBV19 to TRBJ1-4; 12 nucleotides align to TRBD1. This sequence was found in a man between 60 and 75 years old with acute or convalescent COVID-19. Sequenced input: peripheral blood. The CDR3: CASYSGQGAPAPNEKLFF. The CDR3 DNA reads TGTGCCAGTTACTCGGGACAGGGGGCCCCAGCGCCCAATGAAAAACTGTTTTTT.